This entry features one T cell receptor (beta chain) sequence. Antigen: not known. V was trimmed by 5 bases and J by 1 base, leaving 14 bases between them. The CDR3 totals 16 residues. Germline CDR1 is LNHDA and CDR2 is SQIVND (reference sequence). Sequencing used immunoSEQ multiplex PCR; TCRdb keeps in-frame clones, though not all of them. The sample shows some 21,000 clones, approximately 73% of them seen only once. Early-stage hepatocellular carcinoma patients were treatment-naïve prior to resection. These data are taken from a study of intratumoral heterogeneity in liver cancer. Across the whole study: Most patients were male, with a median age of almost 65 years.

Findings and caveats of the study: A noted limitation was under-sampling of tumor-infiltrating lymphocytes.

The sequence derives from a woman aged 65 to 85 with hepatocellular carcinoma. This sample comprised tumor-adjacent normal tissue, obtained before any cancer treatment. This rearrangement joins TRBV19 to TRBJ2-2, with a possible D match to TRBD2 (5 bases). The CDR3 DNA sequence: TGTGCCAGTAGTCCGCATATAGCGCAGAACACCGGGGAGCTGTTTTTT. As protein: CASSPHIAQNTGELFF. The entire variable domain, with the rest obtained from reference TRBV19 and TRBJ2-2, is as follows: DGGITQSPKYLFRKEGQNVTLSCEQNLNHDAMYWYRQDPGQGLRLIYYSQIVNDFQKGDIAEGYSVSREKKESFPLTVTSAQKNPTAFYLCASSPHIAQNTGELFFGEGSRLTVL.